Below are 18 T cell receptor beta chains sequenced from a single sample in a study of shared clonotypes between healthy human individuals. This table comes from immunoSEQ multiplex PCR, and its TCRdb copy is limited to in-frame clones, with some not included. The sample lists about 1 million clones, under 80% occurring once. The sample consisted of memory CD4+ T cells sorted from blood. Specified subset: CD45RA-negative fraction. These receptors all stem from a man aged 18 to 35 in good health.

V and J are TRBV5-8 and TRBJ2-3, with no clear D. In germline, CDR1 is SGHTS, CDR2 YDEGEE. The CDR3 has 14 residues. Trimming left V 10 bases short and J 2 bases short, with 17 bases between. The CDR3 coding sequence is TGTGCCGCTAAAGGCGGAATAGTCACAGATACGCAGTATTTT. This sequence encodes CAAKGGIVTDTQYF.

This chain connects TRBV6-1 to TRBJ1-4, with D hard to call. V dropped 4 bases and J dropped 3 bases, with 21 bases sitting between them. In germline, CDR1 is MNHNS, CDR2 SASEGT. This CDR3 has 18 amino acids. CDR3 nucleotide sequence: TGTGCCAGCAGTGGCGGCGGGAAAGGCCTTATCGCTAATGAAAAACTGTTTTTT. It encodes CASSGGGKGLIANEKLFF.

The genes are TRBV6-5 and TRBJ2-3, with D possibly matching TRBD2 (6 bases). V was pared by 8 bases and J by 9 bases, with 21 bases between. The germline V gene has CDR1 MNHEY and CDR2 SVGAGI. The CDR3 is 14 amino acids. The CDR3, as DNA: TGTGCCAGCCACCGGGACTCCAAAATAAAGACGCAGTATTTT. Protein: CASHRDSKIKTQYF.

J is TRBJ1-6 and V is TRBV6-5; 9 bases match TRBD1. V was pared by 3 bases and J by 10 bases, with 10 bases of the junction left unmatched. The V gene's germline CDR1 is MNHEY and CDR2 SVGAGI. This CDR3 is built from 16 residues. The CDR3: CASSYARDRVSSPLHF. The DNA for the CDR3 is TGTGCCAGCAGTTATGCCCGGGACAGGGTATCCTCACCCCTCCACTTT.

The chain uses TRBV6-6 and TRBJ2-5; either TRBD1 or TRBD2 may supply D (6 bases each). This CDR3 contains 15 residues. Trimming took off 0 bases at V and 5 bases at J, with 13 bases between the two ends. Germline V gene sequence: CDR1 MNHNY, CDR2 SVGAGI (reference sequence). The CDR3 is CASSYSGGTGETQYF. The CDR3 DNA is TGTGCCAGCAGTTACTCGGGGGGCACCGGGGAGACCCAGTACTTC.

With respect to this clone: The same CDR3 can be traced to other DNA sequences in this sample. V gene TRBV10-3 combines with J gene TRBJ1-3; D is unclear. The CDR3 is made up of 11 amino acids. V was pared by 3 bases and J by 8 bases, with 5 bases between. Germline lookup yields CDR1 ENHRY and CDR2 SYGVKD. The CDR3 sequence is CAISDGDTIYF. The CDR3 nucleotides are TGTGCCATCAGTGACGGGGACACCATATATTTT.

CDR3 in amino acids: CAWSVQAGGYGYTF. The CDR3 DNA follows: TGTGCCTGGAGTGTACAGGCAGGGGGCTATGGCTACACCTTC. The rearrangement uses TRBV30 and TRBJ1-2; the match to TRBD1 covers 7 bases. Germline V gene sequence: CDR1 GTSNPN, CDR2 SVGIG (reference sequence). With V trimmed by 0 bases and J by 4 bases, 5 bases remained unmatched. The CDR3 is 14 residues long.

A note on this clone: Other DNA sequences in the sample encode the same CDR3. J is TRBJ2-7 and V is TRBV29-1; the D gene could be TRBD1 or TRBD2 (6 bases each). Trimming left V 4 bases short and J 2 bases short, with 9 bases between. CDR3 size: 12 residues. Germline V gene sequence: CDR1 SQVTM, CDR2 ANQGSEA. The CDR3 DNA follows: TGCAGCGTTGTGAGGGGGGCCTACGAGCAGTACTTC. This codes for CSVVRGAYEQYF.

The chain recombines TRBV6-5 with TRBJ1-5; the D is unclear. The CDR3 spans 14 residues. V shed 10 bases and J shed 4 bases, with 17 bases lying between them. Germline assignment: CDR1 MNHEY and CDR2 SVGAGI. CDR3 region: CATQVGLGNQPQHF. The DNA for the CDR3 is TGTGCCACCCAGGTTGGGTTAGGAAATCAGCCCCAGCATTTT.

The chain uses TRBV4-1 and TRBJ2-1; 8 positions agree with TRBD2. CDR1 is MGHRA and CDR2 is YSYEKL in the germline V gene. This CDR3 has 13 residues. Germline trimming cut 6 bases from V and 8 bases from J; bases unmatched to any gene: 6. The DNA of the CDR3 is TGCGCCAGCAGTAAGCGGGAGATGTATGAGCAGTTCTTC. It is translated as CASSKREMYEQFF.

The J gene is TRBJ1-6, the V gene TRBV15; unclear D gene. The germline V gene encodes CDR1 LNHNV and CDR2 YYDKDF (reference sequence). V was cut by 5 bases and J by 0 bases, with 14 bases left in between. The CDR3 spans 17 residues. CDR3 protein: CATSGPERASYNSPLHF. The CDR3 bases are TGTGCCACCAGCGGCCCGGAGAGGGCCTCCTATAATTCACCCCTCCACTTT.

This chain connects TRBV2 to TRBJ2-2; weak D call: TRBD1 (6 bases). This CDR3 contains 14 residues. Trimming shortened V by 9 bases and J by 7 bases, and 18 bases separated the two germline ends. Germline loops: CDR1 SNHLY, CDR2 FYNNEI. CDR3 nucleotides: TGTGCCAGTCAGAGGGACACGGGGAGCGGGGAGCTGTTTTTT. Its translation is CASQRDTGSGELFF.

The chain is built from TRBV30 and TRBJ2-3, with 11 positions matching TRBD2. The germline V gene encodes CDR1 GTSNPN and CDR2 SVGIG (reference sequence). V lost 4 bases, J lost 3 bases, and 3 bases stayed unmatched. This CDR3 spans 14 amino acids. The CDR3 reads CAWNRLAGTDTQYF. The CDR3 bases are TGTGCCTGGAATCGACTAGCGGGGACAGATACGCAGTATTTT.

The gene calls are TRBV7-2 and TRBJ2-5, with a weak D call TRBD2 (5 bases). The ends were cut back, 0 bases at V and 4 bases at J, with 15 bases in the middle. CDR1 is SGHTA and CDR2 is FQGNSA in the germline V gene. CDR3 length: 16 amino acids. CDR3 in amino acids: CASSLAASLGGETQYF. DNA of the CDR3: TGTGCCAGCAGCTTAGCGGCTAGCTTGGGTGGAGAGACCCAGTACTTC.

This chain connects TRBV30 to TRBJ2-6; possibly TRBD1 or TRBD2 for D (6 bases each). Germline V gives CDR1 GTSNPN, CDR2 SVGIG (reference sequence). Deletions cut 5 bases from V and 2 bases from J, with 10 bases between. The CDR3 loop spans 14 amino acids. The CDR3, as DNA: TGTGCCTGGGAGAGGGGGGCTGGGGCCAACGTCCTGACTTTC. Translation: CAWERGAGANVLTF.

The CDR3 protein is CASSSRDVEKLFF. The CDR3 region has the DNA TGTGCCAGCAGTAGCCGGGACGTTGAAAAACTGTTTTTT. The chain recombines TRBV27 with TRBJ1-4; weak D call: TRBD1 (5 bases). The CDR3 is 13 amino acids. The germline V gene has CDR1 MNHEY and CDR2 SMNVEV (reference sequence). Deletions cut 5 bases from V and 7 bases from J, with 11 bases between.

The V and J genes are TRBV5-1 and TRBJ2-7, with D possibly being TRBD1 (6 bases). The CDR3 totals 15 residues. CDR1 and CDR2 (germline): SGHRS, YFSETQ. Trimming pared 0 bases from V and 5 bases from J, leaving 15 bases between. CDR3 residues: CASSLAQQGSHEQYF. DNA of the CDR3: TGCGCCAGCAGCTTGGCCCAACAGGGTAGCCACGAGCAGTACTTC.

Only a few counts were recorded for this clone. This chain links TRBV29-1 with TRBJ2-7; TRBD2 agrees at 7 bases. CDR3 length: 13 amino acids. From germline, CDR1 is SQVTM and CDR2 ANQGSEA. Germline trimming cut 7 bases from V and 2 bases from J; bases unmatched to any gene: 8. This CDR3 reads CSAKSGATYEQYF. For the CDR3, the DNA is TGCAGCGCCAAGAGCGGGGCTACCTACGAGCAGTACTTC.